A selection of T cell receptor beta chains follows, all from one sample in a study of Graves' ophthalmopathy and Graves' hyperthyroidism. TCRdb re-called the multiplex PCR reads through MiXCR, storing one row per CDR3 protein. Among hundreds of thousands of distinct CDR3 sequences listed, 22% were seen once. The sample was peripheral blood. These receptors came from a woman aged 18-29 years with stable Graves' hyperthyroidism. Some clones in this sample may be carry-over from other donors' samples. CDR3s include the opening cysteine and the closing phenylalanine or tryptophan. D genes are given only for firm matches. Expanded clones are given a class, and other clones once, few, many or no size at all.

clone_size: many
j_call: TRBJ2-7
v_call: TRBV20-1
d_call: TRBD1
cdr3_nt: TGCAGTGCTAGAGACCGGGACAGAACCTACGAGCAGTACTTC
cdr3_aa: CSARDRDRTYEQYF

clone_size: few
j_call: TRBJ1-1
v_call: TRBV6-1
d_call: NA
cdr3_nt: TGTGCCAGCAGTGAAGGGGAAGAGGGGAACACTGAAGCTTTCTTT
cdr3_aa: CASSEGEEGNTEAFF

clone_size: many
j_call: TRBJ1-2
v_call: TRBV6-2/TRBV6-3
d_call: NA
cdr3_nt: TGTGCCAGCAGCTCTGGCCATAACTATGGCTACACCTTC
cdr3_aa: CASSSGHNYGYTF

clone_size: NA
j_call: TRBJ2-5
v_call: TRBV13
d_call: TRBD1
cdr3_nt: TGTGCCAGCAGCTTAAGGGACAGTCAAGATACCCAGTACTTC
cdr3_aa: CASSLRDSQDTQYF

clone_size: NA
j_call: TRBJ2-2
v_call: TRBV11-2
d_call: NA
cdr3_nt: TGTGCCAGCAGACACACCTCTGGGGACACCGGGGAGCTGTTTTTT
cdr3_aa: CASRHTSGDTGELFF

clone_size: NA
j_call: TRBJ1-6
v_call: TRBV2
d_call: NA
cdr3_nt: TGTGCCAGCAGTGAGGAGGTACCGCTCTACTTT
cdr3_aa: CASSEEVPLYF

clone_size: many
j_call: TRBJ1-5
v_call: TRBV6-1
d_call: NA
cdr3_nt: TGTGCCAGCAGTGAACGGCCCGGGCCCCCTTATCCCCAGCATTTT
cdr3_aa: CASSERPGPPYPQHF

clone_size: NA
j_call: TRBJ2-7
v_call: TRBV30
d_call: TRBD1
cdr3_nt: TGTGCCTGGGGTCTTTTGTTGGGACAGGGGGCCGAGCAGTACTTC
cdr3_aa: CAWGLLLGQGAEQYF

clone_size: few
j_call: TRBJ2-2
v_call: TRBV6-1
d_call: NA
cdr3_nt: TGTGCCAGCCAAATAACTACCGGGGAGCTGTTTTTT
cdr3_aa: CASQITTGELFF

clone_size: NA
j_call: TRBJ1-1
v_call: TRBV5-5
d_call: NA
cdr3_nt: TGTGCCAGCAGCTTGGAGTTGCTCGGTTTCGGTGAAGCTTTCTTT
cdr3_aa: CASSLELLGFGEAFF

clone_size: NA
j_call: TRBJ1-1
v_call: TRBV28
d_call: NA
cdr3_nt: TGTGCCAGCAGTCCCGTCGATAGCACTGAAGCTTTCTTT
cdr3_aa: CASSPVDSTEAFF

clone_size: NA
j_call: TRBJ2-3
v_call: TRBV5-4
d_call: NA
cdr3_nt: TGTGCCAGCAGCTTGAGCGGCACTAGCACAGATACGCAGTATTTT
cdr3_aa: CASSLSGTSTDTQYF

clone_size: many
j_call: TRBJ1-1
v_call: TRBV7-9
d_call: NA
cdr3_nt: TGTGCCAGCAGCTACGGGACTCTTGAAGCTTTCTTT
cdr3_aa: CASSYGTLEAFF

clone_size: many
j_call: TRBJ2-7
v_call: TRBV13
d_call: TRBD1
cdr3_nt: TGTGCCAGCAGCTGGTACCGGGACAGAGACTACGAGCAGTACTTC
cdr3_aa: CASSWYRDRDYEQYF

clone_size: NA
j_call: TRBJ2-5
v_call: TRBV12-3/TRBV12-4
d_call: NA
cdr3_nt: TGTGCCAGCACGATGGGGGAGACCCAGTACTTC
cdr3_aa: CASTMGETQYF

clone_size: few
j_call: TRBJ2-7
v_call: TRBV25-1
d_call: NA
cdr3_nt: TGTGCCAGCAGAGGGTATAGTTCCTACGAGCAGTACTTC
cdr3_aa: CASRGYSSYEQYF

clone_size: many
j_call: TRBJ2-7
v_call: TRBV9
d_call: TRBD1
cdr3_nt: TGTGCCAGCAGCCCATCGGGACAGGGGCAATACGAGCAGTACTTC
cdr3_aa: CASSPSGQGQYEQYF

clone_size: few
j_call: TRBJ2-7
v_call: TRBV6-1
d_call: TRBD2
cdr3_nt: TGTGCCACGGGGGGGACCCTCTCCTACGAGCAGTACTTC
cdr3_aa: CATGGTLSYEQYF

clone_size: NA
j_call: TRBJ1-2
v_call: TRBV12-3/TRBV12-4
d_call: TRBD1
cdr3_nt: TGTGCCAGCAGTTTTACGACAGGGGGCGACGGCTACACCTTC
cdr3_aa: CASSFTTGGDGYTF

clone_size: NA
j_call: TRBJ1-1
v_call: TRBV3-1
d_call: NA
cdr3_nt: TGTGCCAGCAGCCAAGACTCCGGGGGCCCTGAAGCTTTCTTT
cdr3_aa: CASSQDSGGPEAFF

clone_size: many
j_call: TRBJ1-3
v_call: TRBV29-1
d_call: NA
cdr3_nt: TGCAGCGCCCGGGCGGTCTCTGGAAACACCATATATTTT
cdr3_aa: CSARAVSGNTIYF

clone_size: many
j_call: TRBJ2-7
v_call: TRBV5-1
d_call: NA
cdr3_nt: TGCGCCAGCAGCGTGGGACCGAGTTACGAGCAGTACTTC
cdr3_aa: CASSVGPSYEQYF

clone_size: many
j_call: TRBJ1-5
v_call: TRBV2
d_call: NA
cdr3_nt: TGTGCCAGCTCCGAGGTGGATAGCAATCAGCCCCAGCATTTT
cdr3_aa: CASSEVDSNQPQHF

clone_size: few
j_call: TRBJ2-2
v_call: TRBV3-1
d_call: NA
cdr3_nt: TGTGCCAGCAGCCAAGAATCTGGGCCCTATTTCTCCGGGGAGCTGTTTTTT
cdr3_aa: CASSQESGPYFSGELFF

clone_size: many
j_call: TRBJ1-1
v_call: TRBV28
d_call: NA
cdr3_nt: TGTGCCAGCAGTTTGCCACAGGGATCCACTGAAGCTTTCTTT
cdr3_aa: CASSLPQGSTEAFF

clone_size: NA
j_call: TRBJ1-2
v_call: TRBV6-1
d_call: NA
cdr3_nt: TGTGCCAGCGATCGGGGAGCGAACTATGGCTACACCTTC
cdr3_aa: CASDRGANYGYTF

clone_size: many
j_call: TRBJ2-5
v_call: TRBV7-3
d_call: NA
cdr3_nt: TGTGCCAGCAGCTTAGGGCGCGACGAGACCCAGTACTTC
cdr3_aa: CASSLGRDETQYF

clone_size: many
j_call: TRBJ1-6
v_call: TRBV12-3/TRBV12-4
d_call: TRBD1
cdr3_nt: TGTGCCAGCAACCGGGACAGGGGTTTTAATTCACCCCTCCACTTT
cdr3_aa: CASNRDRGFNSPLHF

clone_size: NA
j_call: TRBJ2-2
v_call: TRBV19
d_call: NA
cdr3_nt: TGTGCCAGTAGTATTTATAGCACCGGGGAGCTGTTTTTT
cdr3_aa: CASSIYSTGELFF

clone_size: many
j_call: TRBJ1-1
v_call: TRBV7-9
d_call: NA
cdr3_nt: TGTGCCAGCAGCTTAATAACGGCGAACACTGAAGCTTTCTTT
cdr3_aa: CASSLITANTEAFF

clone_size: many
j_call: TRBJ2-3
v_call: TRBV6-2/TRBV6-3
d_call: TRBD2
cdr3_nt: TGTGCCAGCAGAGGACGGAGGGGTAGCGGGTCACACATCACAGATACGCAGTATTTT
cdr3_aa: CASRGRRGSGSHITDTQYF

clone_size: many
j_call: TRBJ2-7
v_call: TRBV10-3
d_call: NA
cdr3_nt: TGTGCCATCAGTGACGGCACAACCTCCTACGAGCAGTACTTC
cdr3_aa: CAISDGTTSYEQYF

clone_size: NA
j_call: TRBJ2-7
v_call: TRBV28
d_call: NA
cdr3_nt: TGTGCCAGCATGAGCAGGAGCGGTCTGAATCCCTACGAGCAGTACTTC
cdr3_aa: CASMSRSGLNPYEQYF

clone_size: many
j_call: TRBJ1-3
v_call: TRBV30
d_call: TRBD1
cdr3_nt: TGTGCCTGGGGGACAGCTGGAAACACCATATATTTT
cdr3_aa: CAWGTAGNTIYF

clone_size: NA
j_call: TRBJ2-2
v_call: TRBV6-5
d_call: NA
cdr3_nt: TGTGCCAGCAGTTACTCATCAGGGTACACCGGGGAGCTGTTTTTT
cdr3_aa: CASSYSSGYTGELFF

clone_size: many
j_call: TRBJ2-5
v_call: TRBV28
d_call: TRBD1
cdr3_nt: TGTGCCAGCAGTTCAAGGGACAGGGGCACCCAAGAGACCCAGTACTTC
cdr3_aa: CASSSRDRGTQETQYF

clone_size: many
j_call: TRBJ2-7
v_call: TRBV28
d_call: NA
cdr3_nt: TGTGCCAGCAGTTTAGACTATAGAGACGAGCAGTACTTC
cdr3_aa: CASSLDYRDEQYF

clone_size: NA
j_call: TRBJ2-7
v_call: TRBV6-1
d_call: NA
cdr3_nt: TGTGCCAGCGGTCCCCGGGACAACTACGAGCAGTACTTC
cdr3_aa: CASGPRDNYEQYF

clone_size: few
j_call: TRBJ2-7
v_call: TRBV15
d_call: NA
cdr3_nt: TGTGCCACCAGCAGCGACAGTCCCTACGAGCAGTACTTC
cdr3_aa: CATSSDSPYEQYF

clone_size: few
j_call: TRBJ2-7
v_call: TRBV28
d_call: TRBD1
cdr3_nt: TGTGCCAGCAGTCGGACAGGGTTTTCCTTAGGCGAGCAGTACTTC
cdr3_aa: CASSRTGFSLGEQYF

clone_size: few
j_call: TRBJ2-7
v_call: TRBV15
d_call: NA
cdr3_nt: TGTGCCACCAGCAGAGCCGGCGGGGCCAGCTCCTACGAGCAGTACTTC
cdr3_aa: CATSRAGGASSYEQYF

clone_size: few
j_call: TRBJ1-1
v_call: TRBV20-1
d_call: NA
cdr3_nt: TGCAGTGCTAGAGATAACGGGAACACTGAAGCTTTCTTT
cdr3_aa: CSARDNGNTEAFF

clone_size: NA
j_call: TRBJ1-1
v_call: TRBV18
d_call: NA
cdr3_nt: TGTGCCAGCTCCCCGACAAGGACTCGCACTGAAGCTTTCTTT
cdr3_aa: CASSPTRTRTEAFF

clone_size: NA
j_call: TRBJ1-5
v_call: TRBV20-1
d_call: NA
cdr3_nt: TGCAGTGCTCTTTGGCGCAATCAGCCCCAGCATTTT
cdr3_aa: CSALWRNQPQHF

clone_size: NA
j_call: TRBJ1-1
v_call: TRBV6-1
d_call: NA
cdr3_nt: TGTGCCAGCAGTGACCCGAACGATCGGACTGAAGCTTTCTTT
cdr3_aa: CASSDPNDRTEAFF

clone_size: many
j_call: TRBJ1-5
v_call: TRBV15
d_call: NA
cdr3_nt: TGTGCCACCAGCAGTGAACAGGGCCTTCAGCCCCAGCATTTT
cdr3_aa: CATSSEQGLQPQHF

clone_size: many
j_call: TRBJ1-2
v_call: TRBV7-9
d_call: NA
cdr3_nt: TGTGCCAGCAGCTCCGCCGAGGGAGGTTCGAGGGGCTACACCTTC
cdr3_aa: CASSSAEGGSRGYTF

clone_size: NA
j_call: TRBJ2-7
v_call: TRBV30
d_call: NA
cdr3_nt: TGTGCCTCCTCCGAGGGGCACACACACGAGGGCGAGCAGTACTTC
cdr3_aa: CASSEGHTHEGEQYF

clone_size: many
j_call: TRBJ2-2
v_call: TRBV30
d_call: TRBD1
cdr3_nt: TGTGCCTGGAGTTTCGGCCGGACAGGGTCAGGGGAGCTGTTTTTT
cdr3_aa: CAWSFGRTGSGELFF

clone_size: many
j_call: TRBJ1-3
v_call: TRBV29-1
d_call: NA
cdr3_nt: TGCAGCGTTTCCCCCACGGACGAGAGCTCTGGAAACACCATATATTTT
cdr3_aa: CSVSPTDESSGNTIYF

clone_size: many
j_call: TRBJ1-2
v_call: TRBV6-1
d_call: NA
cdr3_nt: TGTGCCAGCAGTGAAGGCGGACTGAGCATTTATGGCTACACCTTC
cdr3_aa: CASSEGGLSIYGYTF

clone_size: few
j_call: TRBJ1-1
v_call: TRBV13
d_call: NA
cdr3_nt: TGTGCCAGCAGCTGGGGGGTGTCTGAAGCTTTCTTT
cdr3_aa: CASSWGVSEAFF